This T cell receptor (beta chain) was profiled in a study of glioma-infiltrating T cells. Study-wide points: CDR3 overlap between tissue and blood was very small. Non-neoplastic patients had below-expected tissue-blood divergence, while all gliomas exceeded expectation.

J was trimmed by 7 bases and V by 3 bases; bases with no gene match: 5. This CDR3 is built from 14 residues. Germline V gene sequence: CDR1 MNHNS, CDR2 SASEGT. Using RNA template, CDR3s of TCR alpha and beta were amplified with iRepertoire arm-PCR. For one-step reverse transcription and amplification, roughly 95-400 ng of tissue mRNA or PBMC total RNA was used. Each CDR3 protein gets one entry after TCRdb re-called the multiplex PCR reads with MiXCR. Of under 200,000 distinct CDR3 sequences listed, over 40% are singletons. Ten or more counts support this clonotype. Antigen specificity is unknown. Sequencing was done on a sample of glioma tissue, nonneoplastic brain tissue, or PBMCs (not recorded which). The TCR sequence derives from a human donor with low-grade glioma or glioblastoma, undergoing nonglioma brain surgery, or in good health (not recorded which). This rearrangement joins TRBV6-1 to TRBJ2-1, with 8 positions matching TRBD1. The CDR3 coding sequence is TGTGCCAGCAGTGAGGACAGGGCCCGGAATGAGCAGTTCTTC. Encoded protein: CASSEDRARNEQFF.